This T cell receptor (beta chain) was identified in a study of CD4 T cells in relation to SARS-CoV-2 and coronaviruses. Study-wide context: ViraFEST: approximately 10-day antigen culture of PBMCs, then TCR beta CDR3 sequencing.

With respect to this clone: Its antigen is currently unknown.

Roughly 100,000 naive or memory CD4+ cells were cultured with CEF peptides for about 10 days. Germline assignment: CDR1 WNHNN and CDR2 SYGVQD (reference sequence). This CDR3 has 13 residues. The germline V and J ends were trimmed by 0 bases and 9 bases, with 9 bases remaining between them. Repertoires were generated with immunoSEQ multiplex PCR, while TCRdb's copy carries only in-frame clones and drops some. The sample has roughly 38,000 clones, approximately 87% seen once. This receptor was taken from an adult with COVID-19. This chain connects TRBV10-1 to TRBJ2-1; D is unresolved. The specimen was naive CD4+ T cells from PBMCs, cultured in vitro. Stated subset: naive CD4+ T cells isolated by negative enrichment. In nucleotides, the CDR3 is TGCGCCAGCAGTGAGTCTCGGGTACGTGAGCAGTTCTTC. This sequence encodes CASSESRVREQFF.